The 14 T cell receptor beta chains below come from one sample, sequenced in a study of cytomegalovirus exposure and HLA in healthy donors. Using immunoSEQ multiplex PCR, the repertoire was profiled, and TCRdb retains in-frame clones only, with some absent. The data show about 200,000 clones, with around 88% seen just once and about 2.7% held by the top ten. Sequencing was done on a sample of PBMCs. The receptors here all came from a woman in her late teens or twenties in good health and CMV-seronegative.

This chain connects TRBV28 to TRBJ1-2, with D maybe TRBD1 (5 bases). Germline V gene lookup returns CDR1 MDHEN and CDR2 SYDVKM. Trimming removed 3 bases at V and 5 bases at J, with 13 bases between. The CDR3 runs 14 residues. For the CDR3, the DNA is TGTGCCAGCAGTTTTCTTCTCCGGGGGTATGGCTACACCTTC. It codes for CASSFLLRGYGYTF.

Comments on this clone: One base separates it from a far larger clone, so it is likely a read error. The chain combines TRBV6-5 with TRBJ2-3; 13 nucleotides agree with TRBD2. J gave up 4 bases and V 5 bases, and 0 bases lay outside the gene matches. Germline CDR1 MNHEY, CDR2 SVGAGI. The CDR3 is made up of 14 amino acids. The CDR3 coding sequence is TGTGCCAGCAGTGGACTAGCGGGAGCAGATACGCAGTATTTT. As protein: CASSGLAGADTQYF.

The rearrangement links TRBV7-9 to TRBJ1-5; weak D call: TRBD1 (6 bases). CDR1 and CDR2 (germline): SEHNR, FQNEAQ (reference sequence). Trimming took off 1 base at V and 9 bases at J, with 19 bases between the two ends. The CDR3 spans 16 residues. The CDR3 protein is CASSLVSAGGIGPQHF. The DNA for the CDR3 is TGTGCCAGCAGCTTAGTATCGGCGGGGGGCATAGGGCCCCAGCATTTT.

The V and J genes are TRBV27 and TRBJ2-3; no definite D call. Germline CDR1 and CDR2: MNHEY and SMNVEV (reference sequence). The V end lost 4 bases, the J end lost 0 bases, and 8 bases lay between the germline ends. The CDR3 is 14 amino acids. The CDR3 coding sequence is TGTGCCAGCAGTTCCGGGTATAGCACAGATACGCAGTATTTT. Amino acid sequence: CASSSGYSTDTQYF.

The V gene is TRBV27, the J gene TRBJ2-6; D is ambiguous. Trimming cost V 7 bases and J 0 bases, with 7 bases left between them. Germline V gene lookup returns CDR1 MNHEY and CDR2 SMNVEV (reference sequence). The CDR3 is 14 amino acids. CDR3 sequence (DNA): TGTGCCAGCACGAAACTCTCTGGGGCCAACGTCCTGACTTTC. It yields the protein CASTKLSGANVLTF.

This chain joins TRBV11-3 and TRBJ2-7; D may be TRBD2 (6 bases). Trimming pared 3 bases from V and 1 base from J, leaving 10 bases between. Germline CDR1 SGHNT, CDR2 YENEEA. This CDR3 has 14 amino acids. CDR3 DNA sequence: TGTGCCAGCAGCTTGACTAGTGCTTCCTACGAGCAGTACTTC. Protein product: CASSLTSASYEQYF.

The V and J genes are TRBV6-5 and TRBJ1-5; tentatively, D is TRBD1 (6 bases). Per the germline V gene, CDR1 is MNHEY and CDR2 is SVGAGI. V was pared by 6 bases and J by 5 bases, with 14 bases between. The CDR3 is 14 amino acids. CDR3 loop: CASSPGQLHQPQHF. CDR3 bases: TGTGCCAGCAGCCCCGGACAGCTTCATCAGCCCCAGCATTTT.

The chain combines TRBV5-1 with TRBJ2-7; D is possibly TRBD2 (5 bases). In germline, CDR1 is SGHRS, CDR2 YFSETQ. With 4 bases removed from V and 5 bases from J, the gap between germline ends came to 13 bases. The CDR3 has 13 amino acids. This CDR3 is CASSRPDGDEQYF. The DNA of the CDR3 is TGCGCCAGCAGCCGACCGGACGGGGACGAGCAGTACTTC. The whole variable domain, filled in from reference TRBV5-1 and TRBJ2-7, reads KAGVTQTPRYLIKTRGQQVTLSCSPISGHRSVSWYQQTPGQGLQFLFEYFSETQRNKGNFPGRFSGRQFSNSRSEMNVSTLELGDSALYLCASSRPDGDEQYFGPGTRLTVT.

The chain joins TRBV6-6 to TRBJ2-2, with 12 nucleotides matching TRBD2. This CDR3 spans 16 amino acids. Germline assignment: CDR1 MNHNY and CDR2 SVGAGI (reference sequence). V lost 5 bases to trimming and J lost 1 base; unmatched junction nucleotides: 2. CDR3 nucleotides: TGTGCCAGCAGTAAGACTAGCGGGAGGAACACCGGGGAGCTGTTTTTT. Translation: CASSKTSGRNTGELFF.

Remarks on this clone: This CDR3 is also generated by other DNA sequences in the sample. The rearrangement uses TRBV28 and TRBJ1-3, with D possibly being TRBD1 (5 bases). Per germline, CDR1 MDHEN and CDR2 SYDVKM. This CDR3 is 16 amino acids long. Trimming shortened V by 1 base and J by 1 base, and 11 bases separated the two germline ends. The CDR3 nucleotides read TGTGCCAGCAGTTTATTGTCCGGGGGATCTGGAAACACCATATATTTT. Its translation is CASSLLSGGSGNTIYF. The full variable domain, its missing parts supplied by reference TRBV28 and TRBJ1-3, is DVKVTQSSRYLVKRTGEKVFLECVQDMDHENMFWYRQDPGLGLRLIYFSYDVKMKEKGDIPEGYSVSREKKERFSLILESASTNQTSMYLCASSLLSGGSGNTIYFGEGSWLTVV.

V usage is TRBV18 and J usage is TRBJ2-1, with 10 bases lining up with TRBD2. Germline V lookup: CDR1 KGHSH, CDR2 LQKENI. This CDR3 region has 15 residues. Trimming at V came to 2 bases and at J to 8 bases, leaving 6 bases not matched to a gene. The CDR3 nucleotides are TGTGCCAGCTCACCAAACGGACTAGCGGCCGATGAGCAGTTCTTC. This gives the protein CASSPNGLAADEQFF.

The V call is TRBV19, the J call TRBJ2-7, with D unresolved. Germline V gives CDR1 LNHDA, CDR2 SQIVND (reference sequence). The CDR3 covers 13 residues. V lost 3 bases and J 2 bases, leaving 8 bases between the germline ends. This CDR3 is CASSMSETYEQYF. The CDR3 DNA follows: TGTGCCAGTAGTATGTCGGAGACCTACGAGCAGTACTTC.

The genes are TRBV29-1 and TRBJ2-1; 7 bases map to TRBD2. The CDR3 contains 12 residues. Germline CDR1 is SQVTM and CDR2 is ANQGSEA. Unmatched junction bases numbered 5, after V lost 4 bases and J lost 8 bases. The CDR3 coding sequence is TGCAGCGTTGTGGGGGGGAGGCATGAGCAGTTCTTC. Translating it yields CSVVGGRHEQFF.

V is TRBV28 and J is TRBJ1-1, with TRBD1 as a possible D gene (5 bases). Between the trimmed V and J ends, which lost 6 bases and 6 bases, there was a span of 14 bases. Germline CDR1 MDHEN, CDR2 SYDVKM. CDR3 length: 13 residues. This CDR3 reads CASRTQGNSEAFF. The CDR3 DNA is TGTGCCAGCAGAACCCAGGGTAACTCTGAAGCTTTCTTT.